A selection of T cell receptor beta chains follows, all from one sample in a study of cytomegalovirus exposure and HLA in healthy donors. The repertoire was sequenced with immunoSEQ multiplex PCR; TCRdb's copy has only in-frame clones and lacks some. The sample has fewer than 100,000 clones; approximately 93% are singletons. Sequences were obtained from PBMCs. These receptors were taken from a woman between 18 and 29 years old in good health and CMV-seropositive. The CDR3 runs from the conserved cysteine through the conserved F or W. Fields, in order: J gene, D gene, V gene, clone size, CDR3 protein, CDR3 DNA. D genes are given only for firm matches. Only part of the rows carry a size: once, few, many, or a class if the clone is expanded.

>TRBJ1-2|.|TRBV28|.
CASSLPANYGYTF
TGTGCCAGCAGTTTACCGGCTAACTATGGCTACACCTTC
>TRBJ1-2|.|TRBV4-3|.
CASSVSADGNGYTF
TGCGCCAGCAGCGTGTCAGCGGACGGGAATGGCTACACCTTC
>TRBJ1-4|.|TRBV6-5|.
CASTNQGVKSEKLFF
TGTGCCAGCACTAATCAGGGTGTTAAAAGTGAAAAACTGTTTTTT
>TRBJ1-1|.|TRBV6-1|.
CASSEQVMNTEAFF
TGTGCCAGCAGTGAACAGGTCATGAACACTGAAGCTTTCTTT
>TRBJ2-3|.|TRBV6-4|.
CASSVTHTDTQYF
TGTGCCAGCAGTGTAACCCACACCGATACGCAGTATTTT
>TRBJ2-7|TRBD1|TRBV7-9|.
CASSWGQGEREQYF
TGTGCCAGCAGCTGGGGACAGGGGGAGCGCGAGCAGTACTTC
>TRBJ2-7|.|TRBV11-3|.
CASSLDGQLVSYEQYF
TGTGCCAGCAGCTTAGACGGACAGTTAGTTTCCTACGAGCAGTACTTC
>TRBJ2-1|TRBD2|TRBV7-6|.
CASSLGLAGRIKYDEQFF
TGTGCCAGCAGCTTAGGACTAGCGGGACGGATTAAGTACGATGAGCAGTTCTTC
>TRBJ1-1|.|TRBV10-3|.
CAISESGHLNTEAFF
TGTGCCATCAGTGAGTCGGGACACCTGAACACTGAAGCTTTCTTT
>TRBJ2-1|TRBD1|TRBV5-6|.
CASSFTQGTGLSYNEQFF
TGTGCCAGCAGTTTTACGCAGGGGACAGGGCTATCCTACAATGAGCAGTTCTTC
>TRBJ2-3|TRBD2|TRBV11-2|.
CASSFQAGETDTQYF
TGTGCCAGCAGCTTTCAGGCGGGGGAGACAGATACGCAGTATTTT
>TRBJ1-2|.|TRBV30|.
CAWGSGVDYGYTF
TGTGCCTGGGGTTCGGGAGTGGACTATGGCTACACCTTC
>TRBJ2-5|.|TRBV5-1|.
CASSLTSLETQYF
TGCGCCAGCAGCTTGACTAGTTTAGAGACCCAGTACTTC
>TRBJ1-2|TRBD1|TRBV18|.
CASSTTTGVDGYTF
TGTGCCAGCTCAACCACGACAGGGGTCGATGGCTACACCTTC
>TRBJ2-2|.|TRBV18|.
CASSPTGQNTGELFF
TGTGCCAGCTCACCTACCGGACAGAACACCGGGGAGCTGTTTTTT
>TRBJ1-2|.|TRBV5-1|.
CASSQSDRSRGYTF
TGCGCCAGCAGCCAGAGCGACAGGTCAAGAGGCTACACCTTC
>TRBJ2-3|.|TRBV5-6|.
CASSLKARGPSTDTQYF
TGTGCCAGCAGCCTGAAGGCTCGGGGTCCTAGCACAGATACGCAGTATTTT
>TRBJ2-3|.|TRBV5-6|.
CATIGGGPRGTDTQYF
TGTGCCACCATTGGTGGAGGGCCACGGGGCACAGATACGCAGTATTTT
>TRBJ2-1|TRBD1|TRBV7-3|.
CASSHAPARQGVNEQFF
TGTGCCAGCAGCCATGCCCCCGCGCGACAGGGGGTCAATGAGCAGTTCTTC
>TRBJ1-2|.|TRBV6-6|.
CASSGGPGGYTF
TGTGCCAGCAGCGGGGGGCCGGGAGGCTACACCTTC
>TRBJ1-5|.|TRBV11-2|.
CASSPTGYNQPQHF
TGTGCCAGCAGCCCCACAGGGTACAATCAGCCCCAGCATTTT
>TRBJ1-1|TRBD1|TRBV7-9|once
CASSLRQGTEAFF
TGTGCCAGCAGCCTTAGACAGGGCACTGAAGCTTTCTTT
>TRBJ2-5|.|TRBV7-9|.
CASSPPPAGWPIQETQYF
TGTGCCAGCAGCCCTCCTCCCGCGGGCTGGCCCATCCAAGAGACCCAGTACTTC
>TRBJ1-6|.|TRBV11-2|.
CASSPQGSSYNSPLHF
TGTGCCAGCAGCCCCCAGGGGAGCTCCTATAATTCACCCCTCCACTTT
>TRBJ1-4|TRBD1|TRBV7-2|.
CASSEDRGRREKLFF
TGTGCCAGCAGCGAGGACAGGGGGCGTCGTGAAAAACTGTTTTTT
>TRBJ2-1|TRBD2|TRBV6-1|.
CASSGRRLAGDSSSYNEQFF
TGTGCCAGCAGTGGAAGGCGGCTAGCGGGAGATTCTAGCTCCTACAATGAGCAGTTCTTC
>TRBJ2-1|TRBD2|TRBV5-4|.
CASSLGSGAGNEQFF
TGTGCCAGCAGCTTGGGTAGCGGAGCGGGGAATGAGCAGTTCTTC
>TRBJ2-4|.|TRBV28|once
CASSLSSGAKNIQYF
TGTGCCAGCAGTTTATCTTCGGGAGCCAAAAACATTCAGTACTTC
>TRBJ1-5|TRBD1|TRBV19|.
CASGKQGSGQPQHF
TGTGCCAGTGGAAAACAGGGGAGCGGTCAGCCCCAGCATTTT
>TRBJ2-2|TRBD1|TRBV5-1|.
CASQEGQGRTGELFF
TGCGCCAGCCAAGAGGGACAGGGGCGAACCGGGGAGCTGTTTTTT
>TRBJ2-5|TRBD1|TRBV19|.
CASSPGGSQETQYF
TGTGCCAGTAGCCCAGGGGGCTCCCAAGAGACCCAGTACTTC
>TRBJ2-1|TRBD2|TRBV5-4|.
CASSLRGTSGEQFF
TGTGCCAGCAGCTTGCGCGGGACTAGCGGCGAGCAGTTCTTC